Listed here are 8 T cell receptor beta chains from one sample, sequenced in a study of shared clonotypes between healthy human individuals. The table came from immunoSEQ multiplex PCR; TCRdb's copy has only in-frame clones and leaves some out. Altogether around 1.9 million clones are present, around 93% being singletons, with the ten largest covering more than 1.5%. Naive CD8 cells lacked CD45RO, underwent positive selection for CCR7 and left out terminally differentiated effector memory CD45RA+ cells. Material: naive CD8+ T cells from PBMCs. The source of these receptors is a man between 18 and 29 years old in good health. Some clones in this sample may be carry-over from other donors' samples.

This chain's CDR3 is CASSQGWGTYGYTF. The CDR3 region has the DNA TGTGCCAGCAGCCAAGGATGGGGGACCTATGGCTACACCTTC. V usage is TRBV14 and J usage is TRBJ1-2; tentatively, D is TRBD1 (5 bases). V dropped 1 base and J dropped 4 bases, with 10 bases sitting between them. Germline CDR1 reads SGHDN; CDR2 reads FVKESK. This CDR3 is 14 amino acids long.

This CDR3 reads CASSWAPKSEGDNQPQHF. The CDR3 region has the DNA TGTGCCAGCAGTTGGGCACCTAAGTCAGAAGGGGACAATCAGCCCCAGCATTTT. The V gene is TRBV28, the J gene TRBJ1-5; D possibly corresponds to TRBD1 (5 bases). The V end was cut by 4 bases, the J end by 3 bases, with 22 bases between. The CDR3 has 18 amino acids. Germline lookup yields CDR1 MDHEN and CDR2 SYDVKM.

This chain links TRBV2 with TRBJ2-2; 12 positions agree with TRBD1. The CDR3 contains 15 residues. Germline V gene data show CDR1 as SNHLY and CDR2 as FYNNEI. V dropped 10 bases and J dropped 5; count of bases not matched to a gene: 8. The CDR3 region is CANSGQGAKTGELFF. For the CDR3, the DNA is TGTGCCAATTCGGGACAGGGGGCAAAAACCGGGGAGCTGTTTTTT.

The chain uses TRBV10-3 and TRBJ1-1, with TRBD1 matching 9 bases. V was clipped by 0 bases and J by 0 bases; unmatched bases: 11. CDR1 and CDR2 (germline): ENHRY, SYGVKD. This CDR3 is built from 19 residues. CDR3 residues: CAISESKDRGGGMNTEAFF. As DNA, the CDR3 is TGTGCCATCAGTGAGTCGAAGGACAGGGGAGGCGGAATGAACACTGAAGCTTTCTTT.

This clone occurred once. This chain connects TRBV5-4 to TRBJ2-7; TRBD2 aligns across 9 bases. This CDR3 is 17 amino acids long. V was pared by 1 base and J by 0 bases, with 8 bases of the junction left unmatched. Germline loops: CDR1 SGHNT, CDR2 YYREEE (reference sequence). The CDR3 region is CASSLNIERGDSYEQYF. CDR3 in DNA: TGTGCCAGCAGCTTGAACATTGAGCGGGGGGACTCCTACGAGCAGTACTTC.

The rearrangement uses TRBV28 and TRBJ2-3; 9 nucleotides agree with TRBD2. Per the germline V gene, CDR1 is MDHEN and CDR2 is SYDVKM. Trimming removed 10 bases from V and 7 bases from J; junction bases left unmatched: 24. This CDR3 has 18 amino acids. DNA of the CDR3: TGTGCCACCTCCGTCGTGGTAGCGGGAGCCGTTGTGGAAAATACGCAGTATTTT. This translates into CATSVVVAGAVVENTQYF.

This clone has only one observation. This chain connects TRBV6-5 to TRBJ1-1; D unclear. The CDR3 extends over 15 amino acids. V dropped 0 bases and J dropped 4 bases, with 12 bases sitting between them. Per the germline V gene, CDR1 is MNHEY and CDR2 is SVGAGI. Here the CDR3 reads CASSYSWTDSTEAFF. The CDR3 nucleotides are TGTGCCAGCAGTTACTCTTGGACGGATAGCACTGAAGCTTTCTTT.

The chain links TRBV19 to TRBJ1-1, with TRBD1 as a possible D gene (5 bases). Germline CDR1 is LNHDA and CDR2 is SQIVND (reference sequence). The V gene lost 0 bases and the J gene lost 4 bases, with 12 bases spanning the gap. The CDR3 runs to 15 residues. CDR3 amino acids: CASSIDGGRTTEAFF. The CDR3 DNA follows: TGTGCCAGTAGTATAGATGGGGGAAGGACCACTGAAGCTTTCTTT.